Listed below are T cell receptor beta chains from one sample, sequenced in a study of blood T cell repertoires in COVID-19. The data were produced by immunoSEQ multiplex PCR, yet TCRdb's version contains in-frame clones alone and is incomplete. Found here are 150,000 to 200,000 clones, 84% of them singletons; the top ten hold nearly 8%. Input material: PBMCs or T cells enriched from blood (not recorded which). Every receptor here comes from a woman aged 50 to 60 who had recovered from COVID-19. CDR3s include the opening cysteine and the closing phenylalanine or tryptophan. The D gene is left open where the match is weak. For some rows the clone size is stated as once, few or many, or as a class when expanded; others skip it.

>NA|TRBV19|TRBJ1-5|NA
CASGTGRPDQPQHF
TGTGCCAGTGGGACTGGGAGACCCGATCAGCCCCAGCATTTT
>NA|TRBV21-1|TRBJ1-5|NA
CASSKVTGGCNQPQHF
TGTGCCAGCAGCAAAGTGACGGGGGGGTGCAATCAGCCCCAGCATTTT
>NA|TRBV19|TRBJ2-7|few
CASSNEARAYEQYF
TGTGCCAGTAGTAACGAAGCTAGAGCCTACGAGCAGTACTTC
>NA|TRBV6-5|TRBJ1-5|NA
CASRQGGREQPQHF
TGTGCCAGCAGACAGGGTGGGAGGGAACAGCCCCAGCATTTT
>NA|TRBV7-2|TRBJ2-1|NA
CASSPTRGNNEQFF
TGTGCCAGCAGCCCGACCCGGGGAAACAATGAGCAGTTCTTC
>NA|TRBV7-9|TRBJ2-2|NA
CASSPMRVTANTGELFF
TGTGCCAGCAGCCCTATGCGAGTGACAGCGAACACCGGGGAGCTGTTTTTT
>NA|TRBV10-3|TRBJ1-2|NA
CAISEIENYGYTF
TGTGCCATCAGTGAGATAGAAAACTATGGCTACACCTTC
>TRBD1|TRBV7-2|TRBJ1-5|NA
CASSLLGQGGGQPQHF
TGTGCCAGCAGCTTACTCGGACAGGGAGGAGGACAGCCCCAGCATTTT
>TRBD1|TRBV2|TRBJ1-1|once
CASRNRDRGKSAFF
TGTGCCAGCAGAAACCGGGACAGGGGGAAATCGGCTTTCTTT
>NA|TRBV6-6|TRBJ2-1|NA
CASSLNPQGILSYEQFF
TGTGCCAGCAGTCTTAACCCTCAGGGGATCCTAAGTTATGAGCAGTTCTTC
>NA|TRBV6-5|TRBJ1-6|NA
CASSSAGQRNSPLHF
TGTGCCAGCAGTTCCGCCGGACAGCGGAATTCACCCCTCCACTTT
>NA|TRBV3-1/TRBV3-2|TRBJ1-1|NA
CASSPGAMNTEAFF
TGTGCCAGCAGCCCGGGAGCCATGAACACTGAAGCTTTCTTT
>TRBD1|TRBV28|TRBJ1-4|once
CASRPGQINEKLFF
TGTGCCAGCAGACCGGGACAGATTAATGAAAAACTGTTTTTT
>TRBD2|TRBV27|TRBJ2-3|NA
CASSLGLAGRTDTQYF
TGTGCCAGCAGTCTGGGACTAGCGGGACGCACAGATACGCAGTATTTT
>NA|TRBV4-1|TRBJ1-1|NA
CASSQDRGGVNTEAFF
TGCGCCAGCAGCCAAGACAGGGGAGGGGTAAACACTGAAGCTTTCTTT
>NA|TRBV5-6|TRBJ1-2|NA
CASPKSGQFYGYTF
TGTGCCAGCCCCAAAAGCGGACAGTTCTATGGCTACACCTTC
>TRBD1|TRBV18|TRBJ1-4|NA
CASSPSQGAAEKLFF
TGTGCCAGCTCACCATCCCAGGGGGCGGCTGAAAAACTGTTTTTT
>NA|TRBV5-1|TRBJ2-5|NA
CASSGFTGQETQYF
TGCGCCAGCAGCGGATTTACAGGGCAAGAGACCCAGTACTTC
>NA|TRBV28|TRBJ2-2|once
CASNERSTGELFF
TGTGCCAGCAACGAAAGGAGTACCGGGGAGCTGTTTTTT
>NA|TRBV7-2|TRBJ2-2|NA
CASSQKRGTGELFF
TGTGCCAGCAGTCAAAAAAGGGGCACCGGGGAGCTGTTTTTT
>TRBD1|TRBV5-6|TRBJ1-1|NA
CASQIQGSPEAFF
TGTGCCAGTCAAATACAGGGGTCTCCTGAAGCTTTCTTT
>NA|TRBV7-9|TRBJ1-6|NA
CASSLDPGGGSPLHF
TGTGCCAGCAGCTTAGATCCTGGGGGCGGTTCACCCCTCCACTTT
>NA|TRBV19|TRBJ1-2|NA
CASKEGGYGYTF
TGTGCCAGTAAAGAGGGTGGCTATGGCTACACCTTC
>TRBD2|TRBV6-1|TRBJ2-1|NA
CASSDRQTSGANEQFF
TGTGCCAGCAGTGACAGACAGACTAGCGGGGCTAATGAGCAGTTCTTC
>NA|TRBV28|TRBJ1-5|NA
CASSLGGRETNQPQHF
TGTGCCAGCAGTTTAGGGGGTCGGGAGACGAATCAGCCCCAGCATTTT